This T cell receptor (beta chain) was identified in a study of T cells after yellow fever vaccination. Study-wide points: Once the booster was given, most primary-vaccination clones reappeared, at approximately 97% for CD4 and approximately 88% for CD8.

CDR1 and CDR2 from the germline V gene are GTSNPN and SVGIG (reference sequence). The CDR3 totals 13 residues. Trimming left V 5 bases short and J 15 bases short, with 23 bases between. This clonotype was found a few times. What it recognizes is unknown. One entry per CDR3 protein, called by TCRdb with MiXCR from the 5' RACE reads. The top ten clones hold roughly 18% of a sample with fewer than 350,000 distinct CDR3 sequences, roughly 8.7% of them seen once. The sequence was collected from a man between 18 and 29 years old who received the YFV17D yellow fever vaccine. The chain is built from TRBV30 and TRBJ2-1; D may correspond to TRBD1 or TRBD2 (5 bases each). This sample comprised PBMCs, obtained on the day of the first yellow fever vaccination. This chain's CDR3 is CAWSPSGADGPFF. The CDR3, as DNA: TGTGCCTGGTCCCCCTCCGGGGCTGATGGGCCGTTCTTC.